These T cell receptor beta chains were read from a single sample in a study of STAT5B mutations in CD4+ large granular lymphocyte leukemia. TCRdb keeps only in-frame clones here, not all; method: immunoSEQ multiplex PCR. Altogether around 35,000 clones are present, roughly 74% being singletons, with the ten largest covering approximately 0.29%. The sequenced sample consisted of CD4+ T cells from blood buffy coats. These receptors all come from a human donor in good health. Each CDR3 is given with its conserved first and last residue. Clone size is stated in some rows and not others, as once, few, many or a class when expanded.

>few|TRBJ1-1|TRBV4-1
CASSQDRAELGTEAFF
>-|TRBJ2-5|TRBV9
CASSPGTGRETQYF
>-|TRBJ1-6|TRBV27
CASSLQGRAEVSPLHF
>-|TRBJ2-3|TRBV5-6
CASSLSGLRTDTQYF
>few|TRBJ1-2|TRBV7-2
CASSSTPGQSFGYTF
>-|TRBJ1-1|TRBV7-8
CASSHYAGGNTEAFF
>-|TRBJ2-1|TRBV5-1
CASSLDMGISYNEQFF
>-|TRBJ1-4|TRBV2
CATAGTVNEKLFF
>few|TRBJ2-3|TRBV10-3
CAISESAGSTDTQYF
>-|TRBJ2-3|TRBV5-5
CASSFGTSASTDTQYF
>-|TRBJ2-1|TRBV11-2
CASSLDQGQPNEQFF
>-|TRBJ2-6|TRBV2
CASKAVRSGANVLTF
>-|TRBJ2-5|TRBV9
CASSVGPSGETQYF
>-|TRBJ1-4|TRBV30
CAWAGQTNEKLFF
>-|TRBJ1-2|TRBV27
CASSPRGWGYTF
>-|TRBJ2-5|TRBV10-3
CAIGDRGMETQYF
>-|TRBJ1-2|TRBV7-6
CASSPPGQGYGYTF
>-|TRBJ1-1|TRBV29-1
CSVERSMTAGAFF
>-|TRBJ1-5|TRBV19
CASSKRTVNSNQPQHF
>-|TRBJ2-6|TRBV7-2
CASSPVGLISSGANVLTF
>-|TRBJ2-1|TRBV5-1
CASSLGDRVYNEQFF
>-|TRBJ1-2|TRBV7-9
CASSFGTRDRAYGYTF
>-|TRBJ2-7|TRBV5-1
CASSLGPGGPYEQYF
>-|TRBJ1-2|TRBV7-9
CASSLGGTNYGYTF
>-|TRBJ1-2|TRBV29-1
CSAGKIGLNYGYTF
>-|TRBJ2-7|TRBV5-5
CASSTGTGNFYEQYF
>once|TRBJ1-5|TRBV5-1
CASSLGGWANQPQHF
>-|TRBJ2-6|TRBV27
CASSLSGQGSGANVLTF
>-|TRBJ2-2|TRBV30
CAWSGGGTELTGELFF
>few|TRBJ1-2|TRBV18
CASSPDGNYGYTF
>-|TRBJ1-1|TRBV7-9
CASSSNFQGWYTEAFF
>-|TRBJ2-1|TRBV27
CASTGQFYNEQFF
>-|TRBJ2-7|TRBV7-6
CATKDRAGYEQYF
>-|TRBJ2-3|TRBV27
CASSLSASGDTDTQYF
>-|TRBJ2-7|TRBV15
CATSRDRDPGQGAREQYF
>-|TRBJ1-3|TRBV7-2
CASSLEVGSGNTIYF